This is a list of T cell receptor beta chains from one sample in a study of T cells after yellow fever vaccination. TCRdb reprocessed the 5' RACE reads with MiXCR, giving one entry per CDR3 protein. The sample lists some 390,000 distinct CDR3 sequences, 6.2% occurring once. This material consisted of PBMCs, taken 5 days after the yellow fever booster vaccination. These receptors were obtained from a man under 40 who received the YFV17D yellow fever vaccine. Both conserved end residues are part of each CDR3. D genes are given only for firm matches. Clone sizes are given selectively: once, few, many, or a class where the clone is expanded.

CDR3: CSVGLDTQYF; DNA: TGCAGCGTTGGGTTAGATACGCAGTATTTT; D: .; size: many; J: TRBJ2-3; V: TRBV29-1
CDR3: CASSFGTGSETQYF; DNA: TGTGCCAGCAGTTTCGGGACAGGGTCAGAGACCCAGTACTTC; D: TRBD1; size: many; J: TRBJ2-5; V: TRBV12-3/TRBV12-4
CDR3: CASSILAGGYEQYF; DNA: TGTGCCAGCAGCATACTAGCGGGAGGGTACGAGCAGTACTTC; D: TRBD2; size: many; J: TRBJ2-7; V: TRBV7-2
CDR3: CASSLEPSGSQETQYF; DNA: TGCGCCAGCAGCTTGGAACCGTCGGGTTCCCAAGAGACCCAGTACTTC; D: .; size: many; J: TRBJ2-5; V: TRBV5-1
CDR3: CASSRGGTDTQYF; DNA: TGTGCCAGCAGTCGAGGGGGCACAGATACGCAGTATTTT; D: .; size: many; J: TRBJ2-3; V: TRBV6-1
CDR3: CATSGAGAYSYNEQFF; DNA: TGTGCCACCAGTGGGGCAGGGGCCTACTCCTACAATGAGCAGTTCTTC; D: .; size: few; J: TRBJ2-1; V: TRBV24-1
CDR3: CASSPRGGRDNEQFF; DNA: TGCGCCAGCAGCCCCCGGGGGGGCCGCGACAATGAGCAGTTCTTC; D: TRBD2; size: many; J: TRBJ2-1; V: TRBV4-3
CDR3: CASSLEGFSNQPQHF; DNA: TGCGCCAGCAGCTTGGAGGGGTTTAGCAATCAGCCCCAGCATTTT; D: .; size: many; J: TRBJ1-5; V: TRBV5-1
CDR3: CSVAADAYSNQPQHF; DNA: TGCAGCGTCGCCGCAGATGCTTATAGCAATCAGCCCCAGCATTTT; D: .; size: .; J: TRBJ1-5; V: TRBV29-1
CDR3: CSVAAGGVYEQYF; DNA: TGCAGCGTAGCAGCGGGAGGCGTCTACGAGCAGTACTTC; D: TRBD2; size: .; J: TRBJ2-7; V: TRBV29-1
CDR3: CSARPGTGEFRPQHF; DNA: TGCAGTGCTAGACCGGGGACAGGGGAGTTTAGGCCCCAGCATTTT; D: TRBD1; size: few; J: TRBJ1-5; V: TRBV20-1
CDR3: CTSKLRDDYGYTF; DNA: TGTACCAGCAAATTAAGGGATGACTATGGCTACACCTTC; D: .; size: .; J: TRBJ1-2; V: TRBV12-3/TRBV12-4
CDR3: CASSSPGHNYEQFF; DNA: TGTGCCAGCAGCTCACCGGGGCACAACTATGAGCAGTTCTTC; D: .; size: many; J: TRBJ2-1; V: TRBV7-2
CDR3: CSASSGRARETQYF; DNA: TGCAGTGCTTCTAGCGGGAGGGCCCGGGAGACCCAGTACTTC; D: TRBD2; size: .; J: TRBJ2-5; V: TRBV20-1
CDR3: CASSYSLDPDQPDTDTQYF; DNA: TGTGCCAGCAGTTACTCACTCGACCCAGACCAGCCCGATACAGATACGCAGTATTTT; D: .; size: few; J: TRBJ2-3; V: TRBV6-5
CDR3: CSASPLISASPLHF; DNA: TGCAGTGCTAGTCCCCTTATATCAGCTTCACCCCTCCACTTT; D: .; size: many; J: TRBJ1-6; V: TRBV20-1
CDR3: CASSQDPNSGYNEQFF; DNA: TGTGCCAGCAGCCAAGATCCCAACAGTGGGTACAATGAGCAGTTCTTC; D: .; size: .; J: TRBJ2-1; V: TRBV14
CDR3: CASGPGDLRWKYQETQYF; DNA: TGTGCCAGCGGCCCCGGTGACCTCAGGTGGAAGTACCAAGAGACCCAGTACTTC; D: .; size: .; J: TRBJ2-5; V: TRBV5-6
CDR3: CASSVVGSSYNEQFF; DNA: TGCGCCAGCAGCGTCGTTGGGTCCTCCTACAATGAGCAGTTCTTC; D: .; size: many; J: TRBJ2-1; V: TRBV5-1
CDR3: CASSVGFYRGFSGANVLTF; DNA: TGTGCCAGCAGCGTAGGTTTCTACAGGGGATTTTCTGGGGCCAACGTCCTGACTTTC; D: TRBD1; size: few; J: TRBJ2-6; V: TRBV9
CDR3: CASNLSGQETQYF; DNA: TGTGCCAGCAATTTAAGCGGCCAAGAGACCCAGTACTTC; D: .; size: few; J: TRBJ2-5; V: TRBV12-3/TRBV12-4
CDR3: CASTTVGTSSYEQYF; DNA: TGTGCCAGCACCACGGTGGGGACCAGCTCCTACGAGCAGTACTTC; D: .; size: many; J: TRBJ2-7; V: TRBV6-2/TRBV6-3
CDR3: CASSKRGAAPLHF; DNA: TGTGCCAGCAGTAAAAGGGGGGCGGCACCCCTCCACTTT; D: .; size: few; J: TRBJ1-6; V: TRBV12-3/TRBV12-4
CDR3: CASSLAGGRDYEQYF; DNA: TGTGCCAGCAGCCTAGCGGGCGGGAGGGACTACGAGCAGTACTTC; D: TRBD2; size: many; J: TRBJ2-7; V: TRBV9
CDR3: CASSRPVKDSPLHF; DNA: TGTGCCAGCAGCCGTCCAGTTAAGGATTCACCCCTCCACTTT; D: .; size: many; J: TRBJ1-6; V: TRBV7-2
CDR3: CATSRPGTSGTGELFF; DNA: TGTGCCACCAGCAGACCCGGGACTAGCGGGACCGGGGAGCTGTTTTTT; D: TRBD2; size: many; J: TRBJ2-2; V: TRBV15
CDR3: CASSFYGARARGDQPQHF; DNA: TGTGCCAGCAGTTTTTACGGGGCGCGGGCCAGGGGGGATCAGCCCCAGCATTTT; D: TRBD1; size: many; J: TRBJ1-5; V: TRBV28
CDR3: CASSYRRGGAGRVFF; DNA: TGTGCCAGCAGTTACCGTCGGGGGGGGGCCGGACGGGTCTTCTTC; D: TRBD2; size: many; J: TRBJ2-7; V: TRBV6-5
CDR3: CASSRGQTFYGYTF; DNA: TGTGCCAGCTCACGGGGGCAGACCTTCTATGGCTACACCTTC; D: .; size: .; J: TRBJ1-2; V: TRBV18
CDR3: CAISEPGLAGGEQFF; DNA: TGTGCCATCAGTGAGCCAGGACTAGCGGGAGGGGAGCAGTTCTTC; D: TRBD2; size: many; J: TRBJ2-1; V: TRBV10-3
CDR3: CSARSRATIQETQYF; DNA: TGCAGTGCTAGGAGCCGGGCTACCATCCAAGAGACCCAGTACTTC; D: .; size: .; J: TRBJ2-5; V: TRBV20-1
CDR3: CASSYAASGKNIQYF; DNA: TGTGCCAGCAGTTACGCGGCCAGTGGCAAAAACATTCAGTACTTC; D: .; size: many; J: TRBJ2-4; V: TRBV6-5
CDR3: CASSLKAGAFGGANVLTF; DNA: TGTGCCAGCAGCTTGAAGGCAGGCGCCTTTGGTGGGGCCAACGTCCTGACTTTC; D: .; size: few; J: TRBJ2-6; V: TRBV5-6
CDR3: CASTSRQGTNYGYTF; DNA: TGTGCCAGCACCTCGAGACAGGGGACTAACTATGGCTACACCTTC; D: TRBD1; size: many; J: TRBJ1-2; V: TRBV27
CDR3: CAGGETGGTEAFF; DNA: TGTGCCGGGGGGGAAACTGGAGGGACTGAAGCTTTCTTT; D: .; size: few; J: TRBJ1-1; V: TRBV7-9
CDR3: CASSYVTGGETQYF; DNA: TGTGCCAGCAGTTACGTGACAGGGGGAGAGACCCAGTACTTC; D: TRBD1; size: .; J: TRBJ2-5; V: TRBV6-2/TRBV6-3
CDR3: CSAMFGPNEKLFF; DNA: TGCAGTGCTATGTTTGGACCTAATGAAAAACTGTTTTTT; D: .; size: many; J: TRBJ1-4; V: TRBV20-1